This T cell receptor (beta chain) came from a study of blood T cell repertoires in COVID-19 (dated by TCRdb to 2018 to 2020). Concerning the study at large: Samples covering the acute and convalescent phases of COVID-19 were provided by collaborators in the United States, Italy and Spain. A de-identified subject ID, COVID-19 status, age in years and sex were almost always included in the sample metadata. Where available, HLA class I and class II types were taken from metadata supplied by the sample provider and were not determined by assay-based typing. The material from the prospective study consisted of cDNA or gDNA derived from T cells, B-cell-depleted T cells, or PBMCs. The samples were drawn from two sources: the first 160 participants of the ongoing ImmuneRACE study, and over 950 subjects contributed by 6 global collaborators. Deeply sampled blood TCRbeta repertoires from subjects exposed to, actively infected with, or recovered from COVID-19 were included in the dataset. The repertoires were made available in a free public database intended to serve as a resource for research on the immune response to SARS-CoV-2.

TCRbeta CDR3 regions were amplified from genomic DNA using the immunoSEQ Assay, a bias-controlled multiplex PCR. On the authors' methods: The number of nucleated cells in each sample was estimated by amplification of reference gene primers within the assay. Sequence reads were collapsed and filtered to measure the absolute abundance of every unique TCRbeta CDR3 rearrangement. For each sample, productive Simpson clonality was calculated by taking the square root of Simpson's diversity index across productive rearrangements. Drawn from immuneACCESS, this table holds only the in-frame rearrangements with V and J called that TCRdb kept. Clones are partly lost; checked studies trace under half to an unresolved V gene and leave the rest unexplained. V and J calls and clone size come straight from that table; D and trimming were deduced from the DNA. In all, the sample holds roughly 280,000 clones, and around 87% of those were seen once. Around 5% of the sample is held by the ten biggest clonotypes.

The paper as a whole reports these results and caveats: The amount of clinical and demographic metadata varied by source and participant and was provided uncurated.

About this clone: No antigen is known for it. Within one base of it there is no much larger clone, and no base qualities were kept.

In Seattle, one collaborating source enrolled patients while the infection was active and tracked those patients longitudinally over the course of disease. Collaborating institutions collected whole blood in K2EDTA tubes following their own protocols. For TCRbeta analysis, collaborator samples were shipped as frozen whole blood, as isolated PBMCs, or as DNA extracted from either sample type. At the junction V is shortened by 0 bases and J by 7 bases, with 17 bases in between. The CDR3, from cysteine to phenylalanine, totals 17 residues. Only the CDR3 part of the read is kept: 51 bases, read in frame from the first base. The germline V gene specifies SGHRS as CDR1 and YFSETQ as CDR2.

This receptor was identified in a woman aged 55-75 years with COVID-19, enrolled during active disease. The chain is assembled from TRBV5-1 and TRBJ1-6, with the D gene not confidently named. The sequenced sample was peripheral blood. The nucleotides are TGCGCCAGCAGCTTGGGACCAGGCTGGCTAAACAATTCACCCCTCCACTTT. It encodes CASSLGPGWLNNSPLHF.